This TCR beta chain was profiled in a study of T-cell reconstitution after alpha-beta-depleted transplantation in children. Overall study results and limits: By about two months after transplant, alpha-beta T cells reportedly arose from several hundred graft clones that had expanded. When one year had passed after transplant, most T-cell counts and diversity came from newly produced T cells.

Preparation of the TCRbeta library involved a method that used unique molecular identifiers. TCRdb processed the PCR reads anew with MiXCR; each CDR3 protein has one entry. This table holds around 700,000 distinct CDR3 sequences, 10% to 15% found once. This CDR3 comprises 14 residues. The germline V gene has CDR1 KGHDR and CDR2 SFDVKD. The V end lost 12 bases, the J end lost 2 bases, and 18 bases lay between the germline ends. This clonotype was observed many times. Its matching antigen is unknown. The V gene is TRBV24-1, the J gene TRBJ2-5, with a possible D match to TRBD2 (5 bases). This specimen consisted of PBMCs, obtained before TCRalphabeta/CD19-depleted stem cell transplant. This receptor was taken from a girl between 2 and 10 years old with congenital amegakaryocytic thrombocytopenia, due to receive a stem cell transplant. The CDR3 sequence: CAPQARENQETQYF. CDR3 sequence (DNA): TGTGCCCCACAAGCGAGGGAGAATCAAGAGACCCAGTACTTC.